Within the sample, the clone carrying this T cell receptor (delta chain) is medium-sized. In germline, CDR1 is GEAIGNYY, CDR2 EKD. Trimming took 3 bases from V and 0 from J, leaving 10 bases between them. The CDR3 is made up of 14 amino acids. The sample comes from a study of gamma-delta chains in newborns, infants, children. On the study more broadly: Innate gammadelta T cells reportedly expand polyclonally right after birth, driven by microbial exposure, per the title.

TCRdb reprocessed the reads through CATT. The sample yields roughly 5,200 delta-chain clones, about 4.8% seen once. The chain combines TRDV2 with TRDJ1; D is unclear. Specimen: blood. The receptor comes from a child who was a newborn, infant or young child, either healthy, febrile or measles-vaccinated (not recorded which). The CDR3 spells CACDLAGHTDKLIF. The CDR3 bases are TGTGCCTGTGACCTGGCTGGCCACACCGATAAACTCATCTTT.